The clone carrying this TCR beta chain was detected many times. Its antigen is not known. The sample belongs to a study of T cells in Graves' hyperthyroidism and ophthalmopathy. From RNA transcripts, TCR beta CDR3 regions were amplified. The HTBI primer set served for first-round RT-PCR of the TCR CDR3. Via MiXCR, TCRdb re-called the multiplex PCR reads, giving one row per CDR3 protein. The sample carries 250,000 to 300,000 distinct CDR3 sequences, around 13% recorded once. Trimming stripped 2 bases from V and 2 bases from J, with 10 bases between. From germline, CDR1 is LNHDA and CDR2 SQIVND (reference sequence). There are 15 residues in the CDR3. Findings and limits, study-wide: Prediction of ophthalmopathy progression came a median 6.5 months pre-onset.

The clonotype comes from a woman aged 40 to 49 with Graves' hyperthyroidism. The chain combines TRBV19 with TRBJ1-5; a weak D match, TRBD1 (5 bases). Sequences were obtained from blood. In DNA, the CDR3 is TGTGCCAGTAGTATATCAGGGCCGGGCAATCAGCCCCAGCATTTT. It codes for CASSISGPGNQPQHF.